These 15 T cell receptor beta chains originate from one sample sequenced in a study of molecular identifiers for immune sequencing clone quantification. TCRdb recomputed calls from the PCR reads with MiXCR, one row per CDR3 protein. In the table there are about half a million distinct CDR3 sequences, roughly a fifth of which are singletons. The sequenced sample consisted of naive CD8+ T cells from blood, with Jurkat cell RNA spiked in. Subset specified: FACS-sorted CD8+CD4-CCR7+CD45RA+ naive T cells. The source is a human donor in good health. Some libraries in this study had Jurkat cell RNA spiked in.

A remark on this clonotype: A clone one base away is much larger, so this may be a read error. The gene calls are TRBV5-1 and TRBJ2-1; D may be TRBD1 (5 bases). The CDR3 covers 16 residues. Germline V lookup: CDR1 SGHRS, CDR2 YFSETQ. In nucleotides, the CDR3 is TGCGCCAGCAGCTTGGAGACGACAGTCTCCTACAGTGAGCAGTTCTTC. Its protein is CASSLETTVSYSEQFF. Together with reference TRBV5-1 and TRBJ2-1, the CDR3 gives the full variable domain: KAGVTQTPRYLIKTRGQQVTLSCSPISGHRSVSWYQQTPGQGLQFLFEYFSETQRNKGNFPGRFSGRQFSNSRSEMNVSTLELGDSALYLCASSLETTVSYSEQFFGPGTRLTVL.

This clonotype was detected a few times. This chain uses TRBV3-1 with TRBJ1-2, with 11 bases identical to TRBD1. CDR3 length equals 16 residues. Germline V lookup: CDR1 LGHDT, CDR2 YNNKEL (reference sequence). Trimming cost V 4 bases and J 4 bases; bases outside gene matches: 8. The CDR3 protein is CASSPRDRGTFYGYTF. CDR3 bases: TGTGCCAGCAGCCCCCGGGACAGGGGGACCTTCTATGGCTACACCTTC.

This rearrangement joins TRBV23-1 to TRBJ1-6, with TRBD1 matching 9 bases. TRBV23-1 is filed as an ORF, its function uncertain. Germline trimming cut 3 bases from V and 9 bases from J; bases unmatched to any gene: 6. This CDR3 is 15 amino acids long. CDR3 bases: TGCGCCAGCAGTCATCAGGACAGGGGTAGTTCACCCCTCCACTTT. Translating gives CASSHQDRGSSPLHF.

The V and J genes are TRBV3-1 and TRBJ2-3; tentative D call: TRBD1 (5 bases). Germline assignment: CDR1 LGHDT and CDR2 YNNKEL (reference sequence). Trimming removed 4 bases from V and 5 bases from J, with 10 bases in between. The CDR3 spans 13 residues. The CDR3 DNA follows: TGTGCCAGCAGCCTCAGGGATGGAGATACGCAGTATTTT. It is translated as CASSLRDGDTQYF.

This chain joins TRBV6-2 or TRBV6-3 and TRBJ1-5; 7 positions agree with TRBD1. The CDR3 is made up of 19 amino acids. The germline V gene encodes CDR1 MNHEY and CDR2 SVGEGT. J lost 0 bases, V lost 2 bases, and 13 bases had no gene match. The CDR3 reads CASSYTMDRLPYSNQPQHF. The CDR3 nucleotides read TGTGCCAGCAGTTACACCATGGACAGGCTCCCCTATAGCAATCAGCCCCAGCATTTT.

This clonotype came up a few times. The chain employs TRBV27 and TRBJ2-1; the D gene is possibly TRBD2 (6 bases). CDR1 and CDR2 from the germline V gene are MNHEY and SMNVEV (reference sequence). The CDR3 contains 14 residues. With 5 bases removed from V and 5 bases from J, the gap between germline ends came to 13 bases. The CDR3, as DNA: TGTGCCAGCAGTGATAGTGGAGGGGACAATGAGCAGTTCTTC. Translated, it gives CASSDSGGDNEQFF.

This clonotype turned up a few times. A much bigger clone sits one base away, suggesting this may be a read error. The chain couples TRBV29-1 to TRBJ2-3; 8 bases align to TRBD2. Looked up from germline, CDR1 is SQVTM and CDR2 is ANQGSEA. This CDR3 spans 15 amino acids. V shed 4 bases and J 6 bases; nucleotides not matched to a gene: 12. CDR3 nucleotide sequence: TGCAGCGTTGGTTCCGGGACTAGGAAATGGGATACGCAGTATTTT. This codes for CSVGSGTRKWDTQYF.

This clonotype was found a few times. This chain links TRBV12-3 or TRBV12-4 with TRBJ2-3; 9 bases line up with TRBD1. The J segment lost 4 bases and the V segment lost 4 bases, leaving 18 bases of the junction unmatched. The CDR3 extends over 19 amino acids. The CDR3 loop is CASSSPIAPGQGGADTQYF. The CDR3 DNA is TGTGCCAGCAGTTCACCAATCGCCCCGGGACAGGGTGGTGCAGATACGCAGTATTTT.

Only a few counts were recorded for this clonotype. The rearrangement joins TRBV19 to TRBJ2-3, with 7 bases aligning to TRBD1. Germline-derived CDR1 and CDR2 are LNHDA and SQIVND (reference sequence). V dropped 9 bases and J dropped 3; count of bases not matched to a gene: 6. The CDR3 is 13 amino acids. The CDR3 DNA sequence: TGTGCCAGCCACTCCAGGGGGACAGATACGCAGTATTTT. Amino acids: CASHSRGTDTQYF.

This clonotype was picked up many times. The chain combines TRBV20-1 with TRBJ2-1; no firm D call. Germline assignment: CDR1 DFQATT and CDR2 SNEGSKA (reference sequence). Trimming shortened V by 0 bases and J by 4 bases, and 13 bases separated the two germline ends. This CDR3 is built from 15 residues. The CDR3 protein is CSARDIERGYNEQFF. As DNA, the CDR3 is TGCAGTGCTAGAGATATAGAGCGAGGTTACAATGAGCAGTTCTTC.

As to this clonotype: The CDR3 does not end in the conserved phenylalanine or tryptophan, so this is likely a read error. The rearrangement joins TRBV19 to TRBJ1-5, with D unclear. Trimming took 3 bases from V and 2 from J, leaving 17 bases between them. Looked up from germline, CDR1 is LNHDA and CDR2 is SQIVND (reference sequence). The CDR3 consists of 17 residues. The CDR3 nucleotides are TGTGCCAGTAGTATGGGAAGGGAGGGAATCGGCAATCAGCCCCAGCATCTT. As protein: CASSMGREGIGNQPQHL.

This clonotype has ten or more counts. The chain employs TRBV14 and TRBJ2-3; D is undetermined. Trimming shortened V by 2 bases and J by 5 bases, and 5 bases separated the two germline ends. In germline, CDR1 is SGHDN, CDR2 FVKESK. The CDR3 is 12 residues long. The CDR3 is CASSQLLDTQYF. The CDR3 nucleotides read TGTGCCAGCAGCCAACTGTTAGATACGCAGTATTTT.

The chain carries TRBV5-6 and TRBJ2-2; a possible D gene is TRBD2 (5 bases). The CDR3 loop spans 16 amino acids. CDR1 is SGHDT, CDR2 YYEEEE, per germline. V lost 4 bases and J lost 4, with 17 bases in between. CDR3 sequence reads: CASSPRWEQTTGELFF. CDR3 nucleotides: TGTGCCAGCAGCCCGCGCTGGGAGCAGACCACCGGGGAGCTGTTTTTT.

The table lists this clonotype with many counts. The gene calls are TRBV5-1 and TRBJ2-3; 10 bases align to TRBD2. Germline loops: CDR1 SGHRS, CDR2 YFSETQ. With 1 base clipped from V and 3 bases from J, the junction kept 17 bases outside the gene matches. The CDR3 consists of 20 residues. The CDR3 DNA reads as TGCGCCAGCAGCTTGAGGTTTGGAGCGGGGGGGCTTGGCTCGACAGATACGCAGTATTTT. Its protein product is CASSLRFGAGGLGSTDTQYF.

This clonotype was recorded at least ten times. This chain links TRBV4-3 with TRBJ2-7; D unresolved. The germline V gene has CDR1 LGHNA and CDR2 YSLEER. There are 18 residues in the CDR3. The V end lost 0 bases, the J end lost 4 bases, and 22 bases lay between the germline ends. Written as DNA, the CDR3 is TGCGCCAGCAGCCAAGATGGACCGCCCGGGTTCAGTTCTTACGAGCAGTACTTC. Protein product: CASSQDGPPGFSSYEQYF.